This TCR beta chain is drawn from a study of shared clonotypes between healthy human individuals. Study-wide results and limits: The represented genetic and exposure-history diversity was limited by the small number of donors. Sorted-subset sequencing was shown by rarefaction to be incomplete despite large depth.

Measured with immunoSEQ multiplex PCR; TCRdb has only the in-frame clones, and not every one. Of about 2 million clones listed, about 95% are singletons. This CDR3 contains 13 residues. Germline CDR1 reads MDHEN; CDR2 reads SYDVKM. The V end lost 5 bases, the J end lost 2 bases, and 10 bases lay between the germline ends. In regard to this clone: The antigen is undetermined.

CD45RO-negative CD8 cells positively selected for CCR7 made up the naive population, which excluded terminally differentiated effector memory CD45RA+ cells. The V call is TRBV28, the J call TRBJ2-7, with D hard to call. The TCR was taken from a man aged 18 to 29 in good health. The sample taken for sequencing was naive CD8+ T cells sorted from blood. CDR3 DNA sequence: TGTGCCAGCAGTCCCCACCCAGCCTACGAGCAGTACTTC. Translation: CASSPHPAYEQYF.